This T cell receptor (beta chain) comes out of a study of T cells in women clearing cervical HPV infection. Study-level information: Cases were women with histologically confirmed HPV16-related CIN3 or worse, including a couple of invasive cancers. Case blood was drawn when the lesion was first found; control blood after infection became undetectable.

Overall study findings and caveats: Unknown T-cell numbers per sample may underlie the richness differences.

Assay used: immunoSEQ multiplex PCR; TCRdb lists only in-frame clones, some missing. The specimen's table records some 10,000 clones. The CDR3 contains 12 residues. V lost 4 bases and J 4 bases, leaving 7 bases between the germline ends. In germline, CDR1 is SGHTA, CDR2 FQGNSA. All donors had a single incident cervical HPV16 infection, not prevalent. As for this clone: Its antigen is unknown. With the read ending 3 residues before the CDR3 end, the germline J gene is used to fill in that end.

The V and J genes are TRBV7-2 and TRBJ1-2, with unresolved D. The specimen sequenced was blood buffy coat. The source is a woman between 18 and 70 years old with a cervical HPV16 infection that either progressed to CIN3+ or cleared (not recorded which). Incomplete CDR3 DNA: TGTGCCAGCAGCTGGGCCACCTATGGC. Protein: CASSWATYG. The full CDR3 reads CASSWATYGYTF.